The 21 T cell receptor beta chains given below trace back to one sample, sequenced in a study of blood T cell repertoires in COVID-19. TCRdb's copy holds only in-frame clones and misses some; the assay was immunoSEQ multiplex PCR. Here the sample spans about 180,000 clones, approximately 84% being singletons. Specimen: peripheral blood. Source of these receptors: a human donor in a cohort sampled during active COVID-19.

This chain links TRBV4-1 with TRBJ2-7, with 12 bases fitting TRBD2. Germline CDR1 is MGHRA and CDR2 is YSYEKL. This CDR3 is built from 15 residues. The junction had 1 base not matched to a gene; V was cut back by 1 base and J by 3 bases. For the CDR3, the DNA is TGCGCCAGCAGCCAAGGACTAGCGGGAGTCTACGAGCAGTACTTC. Its translation: CASSQGLAGVYEQYF.

This chain links TRBV11-1 with TRBJ2-3; 8 bases line up with TRBD2. This CDR3 region has 15 residues. V shed 6 bases, J shed 6 bases, and the junction held 11 bases outside the gene matches. In germline, CDR1 is SGHAT, CDR2 FQDESV (reference sequence). For the CDR3, the DNA is TGTGCCAGCAGTACGGTCGGGGGGGGAGGCGATACGCAGTATTTT. Its translation is CASSTVGGGGDTQYF. Together with reference TRBV11-1 and TRBJ2-3, the CDR3 gives the full variable domain: EAEVAQSPRYKITEKSQAVAFWCDPISGHATLYWYRQILGQGPELLVQFQDESVVDDSQLPKDRFSAERLKGVDSTLKIQPAELGDSAMYLCASSTVGGGGDTQYFGPGTRLTVL.

This clone has a handful of counts. V gene TRBV11-2 combines with J gene TRBJ2-7; D is perhaps TRBD1 (6 bases). The V end was cut by 5 bases, the J end by 7 bases, with 12 bases between. Germline CDR1 reads SGHAT; CDR2 reads FQNNGV. The CDR3 has 12 residues. The chain's CDR3 is CASSPIGQEQYF. Written as DNA, the CDR3 is TGTGCCAGCAGCCCAATAGGACAGGAGCAGTACTTC.

The CDR3 protein is CASRPGTGVVYTF. The CDR3 DNA follows: TGTGCCAGCAGACCCGGGACAGGGGTCGTCTACACCTTC. The rearrangement uses TRBV14 and TRBJ1-2; 10 bases fit TRBD1. The CDR3 covers 13 residues. The V and J ends lost 6 bases and 10 bases, in that order; junction bases with no gene match: 8. Germline CDR1 and CDR2: SGHDN and FVKESK.

This clone was detected only once. The CDR3 bases are TGTGCCATCAGTGGGTCGGCCACACGGGCTGAAGCTTTCTTT. This sequence encodes CAISGSATRAEAFF. The J gene is TRBJ1-1, the V gene TRBV10-3; D is uncertain. Germline V gives CDR1 ENHRY, CDR2 SYGVKD. This CDR3 has 14 amino acids. V was pared by 4 bases and J by 6 bases, with 15 bases between.

The chain combines TRBV29-1 with TRBJ1-2; tentatively, D is TRBD1 (6 bases). V shed 7 bases and J shed 8 bases, with 20 bases lying between them. The CDR3 totals 13 residues. CDR1 is SQVTM and CDR2 is ANQGSEA in the germline V gene. The DNA for the CDR3 is TGCAGCGCCGCACTCTGGTCAGGGGACGGCTACACCTTC. Amino acid sequence: CSAALWSGDGYTF.

V is TRBV9 and J is TRBJ1-2; no definite D call. The CDR3 sequence is 14 residues long. Trimming removed 4 bases from V and 7 bases from J, with 17 bases in between. Germline loops: CDR1 SGDLS, CDR2 YYNGEE. The CDR3 reads CASSPRRASGGYTF. CDR3 sequence (DNA): TGTGCCAGCAGCCCTCGAAGAGCGTCGGGTGGCTACACCTTC.

The V gene is TRBV6-1, the J gene TRBJ2-6; 8 bases are shared with TRBD1. Germline assignment: CDR1 MNHNS and CDR2 SASEGT. The CDR3 consists of 19 residues. Losses at the gene ends were 3 bases for V and 0 bases for J; bases not matched to a gene: 10. The CDR3 is CASSDPITGGISGANVLTF. In DNA, the CDR3 is TGTGCCAGCAGTGATCCGATTACAGGGGGAATCTCTGGGGCCAACGTCCTGACTTTC.

The J gene is TRBJ2-5, the V gene TRBV7-2; D gene uncertain. CDR3 length: 14 residues. Trimming cost V 0 bases and J 5 bases, with 10 bases left between them. Germline loops: CDR1 SGHTA, CDR2 FQGNSA. The CDR3 here is CASSLASFGETQYF. CDR3 DNA sequence: TGTGCCAGCAGCTTAGCGAGTTTCGGGGAGACCCAGTACTTC.

This clone was seen once. Different DNA sequences within this sample yield the same CDR3. CDR3 sequence: CASSYRGGELFF. As DNA, the CDR3 is TGTGCCAGCAGTTATAGGGGGGGGGAGCTGTTTTTT. V and J are TRBV6-5 and TRBJ2-2; D possibly corresponds to TRBD1 (6 bases). Trimming removed 3 bases from V and 8 bases from J, with 7 bases in between. The CDR3 sequence is 12 residues long. The germline gives CDR1 MNHEY, CDR2 SVGAGI.

This chain links TRBV3-1 (or the pseudogene TRBV3-2) with TRBJ1-1, with 7 bases matching TRBD1. Germline V lookup: CDR1 LGHDT, CDR2 YNNKEL (reference sequence). This CDR3 spans 14 amino acids. Trimming removed 5 bases from V and 5 bases from J; junction bases left unmatched: 8. As DNA, the CDR3 is TGTGCCAGCAGCGCGGACAGGAACCCTACTGAAGCTTTCTTT. As protein: CASSADRNPTEAFF.

The gene calls are TRBV18 and TRBJ1-5; D unresolved. There are 13 residues in the CDR3. The germline CDR1 and CDR2 sequences are KGHSH and LQKENI. Trimming took 2 bases from V and 1 from J, leaving 3 bases between them. The chain's CDR3 is CASSPSSNQPQHF. DNA of the CDR3: TGTGCCAGCTCACCATCGAGCAATCAGCCCCAGCATTTT.

The chain combines TRBV30 with TRBJ2-7, with unresolved D. Trimming removed 0 bases at V and 1 base at J, with 10 bases between. The CDR3 is 14 amino acids. CDR1 GTSNPN and CDR2 SVGIG come from the germline V gene (reference sequence). DNA for the CDR3: TGTGCCTGGAGTGTAGATTTCAGTTCCTACGAGCAGTACTTC. Its protein is CAWSVDFSSYEQYF.

The J gene is TRBJ1-2, the V gene TRBV2; TRBD1 might be the D (6 bases). The V end was cut by 2 bases, the J end by 4 bases, with 11 bases between. The CDR3 consists of 14 residues. The germline V gene encodes CDR1 SNHLY and CDR2 FYNNEI. The CDR3 here is CASSELIGGYGYTF. The CDR3 coding sequence is TGTGCCAGCAGTGAATTGATAGGGGGCTATGGCTACACCTTC.

The genes are TRBV5-4 and TRBJ2-3; TRBD2 is a possible D gene (6 bases). V was cut by 4 bases and J by 6 bases, with 12 bases left in between. CDR1 is SGHNT and CDR2 is YYREEE in the germline V gene (reference sequence). This CDR3 contains 13 residues. CDR3 amino acids: CASSGGTDDTQYF. The CDR3 DNA reads as TGTGCCAGCAGCGGGGGGACCGACGATACGCAGTATTTT.

The sample holds a few counts of this clone. The same CDR3 is also encoded by other DNA sequences in this sample. The chain is built from TRBV2 and TRBJ1-6; D possibly corresponds to TRBD1 (6 bases). Germline V gene lookup returns CDR1 SNHLY and CDR2 FYNNEI. The CDR3 totals 15 residues. Trimming took off 4 bases at V and 4 bases at J, with 11 bases between the two ends. CDR3 in amino acids: CASSGQTGYNSPLHF. In DNA form, the CDR3 reads TGTGCCAGCAGTGGACAGACAGGTTATAATTCACCCCTCCACTTT.

This clone was counted once. The chain carries TRBV2 and TRBJ1-5; D not resolved. Trimming pared 6 bases from V and 0 bases from J, leaving 12 bases between. The CDR3 runs 15 residues. CDR1 and CDR2 from the germline V gene are SNHLY and FYNNEI. The CDR3 sequence: CASRGGPYSNQPQHF. As DNA, the CDR3 is TGTGCCAGCAGGGGAGGACCCTATAGCAATCAGCCCCAGCATTTT.

The chain links TRBV13 to TRBJ1-2; 8 bases match TRBD1. Losses at the gene ends were 8 bases for V and 2 bases for J; bases not matched to a gene: 4. The germline V gene has CDR1 PRHDT and CDR2 FYEKMQ (reference sequence). This CDR3 has 13 amino acids. The DNA of the CDR3 is TGTGCCAGCCCCCGACAGGGGAACTATGGCTACACCTTC. Protein: CASPRQGNYGYTF.

The rearrangement links TRBV9 to TRBJ2-5; 7 nucleotides match TRBD2. Germline V lookup: CDR1 SGDLS, CDR2 YYNGEE. This CDR3 is 15 amino acids long. The trim removed 3 bases at V and 2 bases at J, leaving 7 bases unmatched. The CDR3 DNA reads as TGTGCCAGCAGCGCCCCGGGTAGCGGGCAAGAGACCCAGTACTTC. It translates to CASSAPGSGQETQYF.

The chain is built from TRBV19 and TRBJ2-7; TRBD2 aligns across 10 bases. V was clipped by 5 bases and J by 3 bases; unmatched bases: 4. CDR1 is LNHDA, CDR2 SQIVND, per germline (reference sequence). This CDR3 is 14 amino acids long. This chain's CDR3 is CASSPLAGDYEQYF. The CDR3 nucleotides read TGTGCCAGTAGTCCGCTAGCGGGGGACTACGAGCAGTACTTC. The whole variable domain, remainder taken from reference TRBV19 and TRBJ2-7, is DGGITQSPKYLFRKEGQNVTLSCEQNLNHDAMYWYRQDPGQGLRLIYYSQIVNDFQKGDIAEGYSVSREKKESFPLTVTSAQKNPTAFYLCASSPLAGDYEQYFGPGTRLTVT.

The genes are TRBV30 and TRBJ2-7; TRBD1 matches at 8 bases. The CDR3 totals 13 residues. The germline gives CDR1 GTSNPN, CDR2 SVGIG (reference sequence). V lost 4 bases to trimming and J lost 6 bases; unmatched junction nucleotides: 8. This CDR3 is CAWKQGELFEQYF. In DNA, the CDR3 is TGTGCCTGGAAACAGGGGGAGTTATTCGAGCAGTACTTC.